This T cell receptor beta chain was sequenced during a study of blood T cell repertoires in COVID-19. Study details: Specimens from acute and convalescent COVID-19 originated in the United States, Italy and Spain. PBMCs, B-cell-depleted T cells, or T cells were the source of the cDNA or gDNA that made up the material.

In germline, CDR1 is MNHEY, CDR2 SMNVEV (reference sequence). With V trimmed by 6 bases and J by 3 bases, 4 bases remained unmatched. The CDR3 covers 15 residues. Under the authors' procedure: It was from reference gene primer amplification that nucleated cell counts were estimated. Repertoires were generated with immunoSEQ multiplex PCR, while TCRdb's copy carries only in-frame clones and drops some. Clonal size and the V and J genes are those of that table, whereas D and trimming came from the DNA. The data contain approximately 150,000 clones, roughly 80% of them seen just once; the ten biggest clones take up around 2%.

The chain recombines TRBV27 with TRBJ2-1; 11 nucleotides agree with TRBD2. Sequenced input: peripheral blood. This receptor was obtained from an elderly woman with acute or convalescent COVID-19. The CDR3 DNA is TGTGCCAGCAGAACCGGGACTAGCGGCTACAATGAGCAGTTCTTC. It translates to CASRTGTSGYNEQFF.